The present entry profiles one T cell receptor beta chain with its context. This receptor's antigen is unknown. Qualities for individual bases were not recorded, and no much larger clone is one base off. This specimen belongs to a study of blood T cell repertoires in COVID-19 (dated by TCRdb to the early 2020s). The study in broad terms: Collaborator samples came from the United States, Italy and Spain and covered acute and convalescent phases of COVID-19. The prospective study material was composed of cDNA or gDNA derived from T cells, B-cell-depleted T cells, or PBMCs. Subjects who had been exposed to COVID-19, were actively infected with it, or had recovered from it provided the deeply sampled blood TCRbeta repertoires that made up the dataset. The repertoires were released in a freely available public database intended as a resource for research on the immune response to SARS-CoV-2. Samples came from the ongoing ImmuneRACE study (first 160 participants) plus 1,254 subjects from 6 global collaborators. Nearly every sample came with metadata listing a de-identified subject ID, COVID-19 status, age in years and sex. Where available, HLA class I and class II types were obtained from metadata supplied by the sample provider rather than from assay-based typing.

TCRbeta CDR3 regions were amplified from genomic DNA by means of the immunoSEQ Assay, a bias-controlled multiplex PCR. The authors' pipeline ran thus. Within the assay, amplification of reference gene primers was used to estimate how many nucleated cells each sample contained. To quantify the absolute abundance of each unique TCRbeta CDR3 rearrangement, sequence reads were collapsed and filtered. For each sample, productive Simpson clonality was calculated by taking the square root of Simpson's diversity index across productive rearrangements. Drawn from immuneACCESS, this table holds only the in-frame rearrangements with V and J called that TCRdb kept. Clones are partly lost; checked studies trace under half to an unresolved V gene and leave the rest unexplained. V and J calls and clone size come straight from that table; D and trimming were deduced from the DNA. For this sample there are 140,000 to 150,000 clones; approximately 87% appear just once. The ten largest clones capture around 8.6% of the sample.

Whole blood was collected in K2EDTA tubes by collaborating institutions according to the institutions' own protocols. Collaborator samples were shipped for TCRbeta analysis as frozen whole blood, isolated PBMCs, or DNA extracted from either sample type. The paper as a whole reports these results and caveats: Clinical and demographic metadata were provided uncurated, with the amount varying by source and participant.

Material: peripheral blood. This receptor was taken from a woman between 50 and 59 years old with active or convalescent COVID-19.

The CDR3 amino acid sequence is: CASSLGLRQFQETQYF. The nucleotide sequence reads TGTGCCAGCAGCTTAGGCCTTCGACAGTTTCAAGAGACCCAGTACTTC. The chain uses TRBV7-9 and TRBJ2-5; D gene: possibly TRBD1, on 5 matching bases. The cysteine opens and the phenylalanine closes a CDR3 of 16 amino acids. CDR3 DNA only is kept here, 48 bases in frame from base 1. The germline V gene (reference sequence) provides CDR1 SEHNR and CDR2 FQNEAQ. V is reduced by 1 base and J by 2 bases, leaving a spacing of 14 bases between them.